A selection of T cell receptor beta chains follows, all from one sample in a study of cytomegalovirus exposure and HLA in healthy donors. Clones were sequenced by immunoSEQ multiplex PCR, and TCRdb holds only the in-frame ones, with some missing. The table includes over 100,000 clones, 77% detected once. Sample: PBMCs. These TCRs come from a male donor in good health and CMV-seropositive. CDR3s include the opening cysteine and the closing phenylalanine or tryptophan. A D gene is named only where the DNA matches it firmly.

d_gene	v_gene	j_gene	CDR3nt	CDR3aa
TRBD1	TRBV5-1	TRBJ1-2	TGCGCCAGCAGCTTGGATCGGACAGGGTATGGCTACACCTTC	CASSLDRTGYGYTF
NA	TRBV7-2	TRBJ2-7	TGTGCCAGCAGCTTCACTGCTAGCGCCAACTACGAGCAGTACTTC	CASSFTASANYEQYF
NA	TRBV6-5	TRBJ2-7	TGTGCCAGCAGTTACTCGCCCAGGGGCCTTTACGAGCAGTACTTC	CASSYSPRGLYEQYF
NA	TRBV10-3	TRBJ2-1	TGTGCCATCGGCGGGGACTCCTACAATGAGCAGTTCTTC	CAIGGDSYNEQFF
NA	TRBV19	TRBJ2-1	TGTGCCAGTAGTAGGGGTCGGGACTTAAAATACAATGAGCAGTTCTTC	CASSRGRDLKYNEQFF
TRBD2	TRBV6-4	TRBJ2-5	TGTGCCAGCAGGCCACAGTGCGGGGGAGAGGGTCAAGAGACCCAGTACTTC	CASRPQCGGEGQETQYF
NA	TRBV6-1	TRBJ2-6	TGTGCCAGCAGTGAACTAAGGGGGTCTGGGGCCAACGGCCTGACTTTC	CASSELRGSGANGLTF
TRBD1	TRBV27	TRBJ2-4	TGTGCCAGCTCCCGGGGGCAGGGGGCCGGCAAAAACAGTCAGTACTTC	CASSRGQGAGKNSQYF
NA	TRBV6-6	TRBJ1-5	TGTGCCAGCAGTCTTACAGAAAAGGGGCAGCCCCAGCATTTT	CASSLTEKGQPQHF
TRBD1	TRBV5-1	TRBJ1-4	TGCGCCAGCAGCTTGCCAACGGGACAGGCAAACGAAAAACTGTTTTTT	CASSLPTGQANEKLFF
TRBD1	TRBV19	TRBJ1-5	TGTGCCAGTAGTGTTACAGGGGGCAGGGGTCAGCCCCAGCATTTT	CASSVTGGRGQPQHF